This is a list of T cell receptor beta chains from one sample in a study of blood T cell repertoires in COVID-19. Clones were sequenced by immunoSEQ multiplex PCR, and TCRdb holds only the in-frame ones, with some missing. The sample shows 110,000 or so clones, roughly 89% of them seen only once. The specimen sequenced was peripheral blood. These receptors all stem from a human donor with acute or convalescent COVID-19. The donor label of this sample is uncertain. Both conserved end residues are part of each CDR3. Fields, in order: D gene, V gene, J gene, clone size, CDR3 length, CDR3 DNA, CDR3 protein. D genes are given only for firm matches. Some rows mark clone size as missing; the rest say once, few, many or name a class of expanded clone.

d_gene: TRBD1
v_gene: TRBV29-1
j_gene: TRBJ1-1
abundance: .
len: 14
CDR3nt: TGCAGCGCCCTGGAGGGGGCTACGAACACTGAAGCTTTCTTT
CDR3aa: CSALEGATNTEAFF

d_gene: TRBD2
v_gene: TRBV5-8
j_gene: TRBJ2-1
abundance: .
len: 18
CDR3nt: TGTGCCAGCAGCTTGGGGCTAGCGGGAGGCGGAACGGACAATGAGCAGTTCTTC
CDR3aa: CASSLGLAGGGTDNEQFF

d_gene: .
v_gene: TRBV12-3/TRBV12-4
j_gene: TRBJ1-5
abundance: .
len: 12
CDR3nt: TGTGCCAGCAGTTTATCTCCCGGGCCCCAGCATTTT
CDR3aa: CASSLSPGPQHF

d_gene: TRBD2
v_gene: TRBV15
j_gene: TRBJ2-3
abundance: .
len: 17
CDR3nt: TGTGCCACCAGCAGAGGTACTAGCGCCCGGGGCACAGATACGCAGTATTTT
CDR3aa: CATSRGTSARGTDTQYF

d_gene: .
v_gene: TRBV18
j_gene: TRBJ2-1
abundance: few
len: 13
CDR3nt: TGTGCCAGCTCACCAGGGAGGTTTAATGAGCAGTTCTTC
CDR3aa: CASSPGRFNEQFF

d_gene: .
v_gene: TRBV10-3
j_gene: TRBJ1-1
abundance: .
len: 14
CDR3nt: TGTGCCATCAGTGACTGGGAGGGGAGCGCTGAAGCTTTCTTT
CDR3aa: CAISDWEGSAEAFF

d_gene: .
v_gene: TRBV18
j_gene: TRBJ1-1
abundance: .
len: 16
CDR3nt: TGTGCCAGCTCGCCGCAGGGGCCCCAACCGAACACTGAAGCTTTCTTT
CDR3aa: CASSPQGPQPNTEAFF

d_gene: TRBD1
v_gene: TRBV4-1
j_gene: TRBJ1-3
abundance: once
len: 17
CDR3nt: TGCGCCAGCAGCCCGGAACGGGACAGAAACTCTGGAAACACCATATATTTT
CDR3aa: CASSPERDRNSGNTIYF

d_gene: .
v_gene: TRBV20-1
j_gene: TRBJ2-7
abundance: .
len: 12
CDR3nt: TGCAGTGCTAGTGGCGGGACGGGCGAGCAGTACTTC
CDR3aa: CSASGGTGEQYF

d_gene: .
v_gene: TRBV10-3
j_gene: TRBJ1-4
abundance: .
len: 20
CDR3nt: TGTGCCATCAGTGAGTCTCGGGAACCTCCAGTGGAGGGCTTTAATGAAAAACTGTTTTTT
CDR3aa: CAISESREPPVEGFNEKLFF

d_gene: TRBD1
v_gene: TRBV28
j_gene: TRBJ1-2
abundance: .
len: 15
CDR3nt: TGTGCCAGCAGTTTTCGCGACAGGGGAGACTATGGCTACACCTTC
CDR3aa: CASSFRDRGDYGYTF

d_gene: .
v_gene: TRBV5-1
j_gene: TRBJ1-1
abundance: .
len: 15
CDR3nt: TGCGCCAGCAGCTCCACCCCCCAGATTAACACTGAAGCTTTCTTT
CDR3aa: CASSSTPQINTEAFF

d_gene: .
v_gene: TRBV7-3
j_gene: TRBJ2-2
abundance: .
len: 15
CDR3nt: TGTGCCAGCAGCTTAAATTCGGGGATGGCCGGGGAGCTGTTTTTT
CDR3aa: CASSLNSGMAGELFF

d_gene: .
v_gene: TRBV10-3
j_gene: TRBJ2-1
abundance: .
len: 14
CDR3nt: TGTGCCATCAGTGAGGGTGGCAAAAACAATGAGCAGTTCTTC
CDR3aa: CAISEGGKNNEQFF

d_gene: TRBD2
v_gene: TRBV11-2
j_gene: TRBJ2-5
abundance: .
len: 14
CDR3nt: TGTGCCAGCAGCATAGGACCTAGCGGAGAGACCCAGTACTTC
CDR3aa: CASSIGPSGETQYF

d_gene: TRBD2
v_gene: TRBV5-1
j_gene: TRBJ2-3
abundance: .
len: 15
CDR3nt: TGCGCCAGCAGCTTGGAGACTAGCGGGGCAGATACGCAGTATTTT
CDR3aa: CASSLETSGADTQYF

d_gene: .
v_gene: TRBV11-1
j_gene: TRBJ2-2
abundance: .
len: 14
CDR3nt: TGTGCCAGCAGTCAGGGGCGGAACACCGGGGAGCTGTTTTTT
CDR3aa: CASSQGRNTGELFF

d_gene: .
v_gene: TRBV7-9
j_gene: TRBJ1-1
abundance: .
len: 11
CDR3nt: TGTGCCAGCAGCTTAGGGACAAAAGCTTTCTTT
CDR3aa: CASSLGTKAFF

d_gene: .
v_gene: TRBV5-4
j_gene: TRBJ2-7
abundance: few
len: 16
CDR3nt: TGTGCCAGCAGCTTGAGCCCCGACTCGTTCACCTACGAGCAGTACTTC
CDR3aa: CASSLSPDSFTYEQYF

d_gene: .
v_gene: TRBV28
j_gene: TRBJ1-2
abundance: .
len: 17
CDR3nt: TGTGCCAGCATCATGGGGGCAGCTCTCCACTCTAACTATGGCTACACCTTC
CDR3aa: CASIMGAALHSNYGYTF

d_gene: .
v_gene: TRBV19
j_gene: TRBJ1-1
abundance: .
len: 16
CDR3nt: TGTGCCAGTAGTACCCCCCGGGGGGGGGTGAACACTGAAGCTTTCTTT
CDR3aa: CASSTPRGGVNTEAFF

d_gene: .
v_gene: TRBV30
j_gene: TRBJ1-2
abundance: .
len: 14
CDR3nt: TGTGCCTGGTACAGGACAGATCACCTCTATGGCTACACCTTC
CDR3aa: CAWYRTDHLYGYTF

d_gene: TRBD2
v_gene: TRBV19
j_gene: TRBJ2-1
abundance: .
len: 16
CDR3nt: TGTGCCAGTAGTATATTAGGAGCGGGAGGTTACAATGAGCAGTTCTTC
CDR3aa: CASSILGAGGYNEQFF

d_gene: .
v_gene: TRBV3-1/TRBV3-2
j_gene: TRBJ1-1
abundance: .
len: 17
CDR3nt: TGTGCCAGCATCTCGAATAACAGGGTACGAGCCAAGAATGAAGCTTTCTTT
CDR3aa: CASISNNRVRAKNEAFF

d_gene: TRBD1
v_gene: TRBV6-5
j_gene: TRBJ2-4
abundance: .
len: 15
CDR3nt: TGTGCCAGCAGACACCACCGGACAGGGCGGAACATTCAGTACTTC
CDR3aa: CASRHHRTGRNIQYF

d_gene: .
v_gene: TRBV5-4
j_gene: TRBJ1-1
abundance: .
len: 15
CDR3nt: TGTGCCAGCAGCACCTACCTGGACAGAAGGGCTGAAGCTTTCTTT
CDR3aa: CASSTYLDRRAEAFF

d_gene: TRBD1
v_gene: TRBV18
j_gene: TRBJ1-1
abundance: .
len: 13
CDR3nt: TGTGCCAGCTCGGGACAGCCAGAGGTGGCAGCTTTCTTT
CDR3aa: CASSGQPEVAAFF

d_gene: .
v_gene: TRBV10-3
j_gene: TRBJ2-3
abundance: .
len: 15
CDR3nt: TGTGCCATCAGTGAGGAGAGTTTAAGCACAGATACGCAGTATTTT
CDR3aa: CAISEESLSTDTQYF